The rows below give T cell receptor beta chains drawn from one sample of a study of control samples from healthy donors and cancer patients. Produced via immunoSEQ multiplex PCR; TCRdb's table is partial and in-frame only. Here the sample spans roughly 64,000 clones, approximately 90% being singletons. Material for sequencing was PBMCs. Receptors were obtained from a woman in her forties or fifties with colorectal cancer. The CDR3 runs from the conserved cysteine through the conserved F or W. The order of the fields is J gene, V gene, D gene, clone size, CDR3 DNA, CDR3 protein. A D gene is named only where the DNA matches it firmly. Part of the rows lack a size; the others show once, few, many or a class for expanded clones.

>TRBJ1-6|TRBV4-1|NA|NA
TGCGCCAGCAGCCAAGACGGAGACAGGCTTAATTCACCCCTCCACTTT
CASSQDGDRLNSPLHF
>TRBJ2-7|TRBV2|NA|NA
TGTGCCAGCAGTGAGGGGGATCCTGCATCAATTCTACCGTACGAGCAGTACTTC
CASSEGDPASILPYEQYF
>TRBJ1-2|TRBV6-1|NA|NA
TGTGCCAGCAGTGATATTGGGGCAGGCAGCAGTGGCTACACCTTC
CASSDIGAGSSGYTF
>TRBJ1-2|TRBV5-4|NA|NA
TGTGCCAGCAGCCCCTACCGGACTAACTATGGCTACACCTTC
CASSPYRTNYGYTF
>TRBJ2-1|TRBV7-9|NA|NA
TGTGCCAGCAGCTTATTTGGTTCGAGCGAGGGAGAGATCTACAATGAGCAGTTCTTC
CASSLFGSSEGEIYNEQFF
>TRBJ2-3|TRBV9|NA|NA
TGTGCCAGCAGCCCAACGTCGGGGCCCACAGATACGCAGTATTTT
CASSPTSGPTDTQYF
>TRBJ1-1|TRBV5-4|NA|NA
TGTGCCAGCAGCTACACAGGGAGTACTGAAGCTTTCTTT
CASSYTGSTEAFF
>TRBJ1-2|TRBV9|NA|NA
TGTGCCAGCAGCGCTAATTCCGGGACACCCTACACCTTC
CASSANSGTPYTF
>TRBJ2-1|TRBV6-6|NA|NA
TGTGCCAGCAGTTTTCCAGAGAGCGATGAGCAGTTCTTC
CASSFPESDEQFF
>TRBJ1-1|TRBV11-2|NA|NA
TGTGCCAGCAGCCCAAACGCTGTTTTGCGAGGAAGGGAAGCTTTCTTT
CASSPNAVLRGREAFF
>TRBJ2-5|TRBV19|TRBD2|NA
TGTGCCAGTAGTAGGGGACTAGCGGCACAAGAGACCCAGTACTTC
CASSRGLAAQETQYF
>TRBJ1-3|TRBV7-2|TRBD1|NA
TGTGCCAGCAGCACGAGCCAGGGGGCGAGTGGAAACACCATATATTTT
CASSTSQGASGNTIYF
>TRBJ2-1|TRBV7-8|NA|NA
TGTGCCAGCAGCCCCCCGGAGGGGCTTAATGATGAGCAGTTCTTC
CASSPPEGLNDEQFF
>TRBJ2-5|TRBV12-3/TRBV12-4|NA|NA
TGTGCCAGCAGTTTCGGCAGGGAAGAGACCCAGTACTTC
CASSFGREETQYF
>TRBJ2-1|TRBV6-5|NA|NA
TGTGCCAGCCAAGGGGACCGCGAGCAGTTCTTC
CASQGDREQFF
>TRBJ1-5|TRBV30|TRBD1|NA
TGTGCCTGGAGTGGACAGGGAGGCAATCAGCCCCAGCATTTT
CAWSGQGGNQPQHF
>TRBJ1-4|TRBV7-9|NA|NA
TGTGCCAGCAGCTTAGCCTCAGGTTATAATGAAAAACTGTTTTTT
CASSLASGYNEKLFF
>TRBJ1-2|TRBV6-1|NA|NA
TGTGCCAGCAGTGAAGAAGCGGGGGGCTATGGCTACACCTTC
CASSEEAGGYGYTF
>TRBJ2-2|TRBV7-6|NA|NA
TGTGCCAGCAGCTTAGCGCGAGTAACCGGGGAGCTGTTTTTT
CASSLARVTGELFF
>TRBJ1-1|TRBV7-9|NA|medium-sized
TGTGCCAGCAGCTTCAGAAACCAGGGACGGGTCCGGGGTTCGGCTTTCTTT
CASSFRNQGRVRGSAFF
>TRBJ2-3|TRBV20-1|NA|NA
TGCAGTACCCGAGCGGAGTATACGCAGTATTTT
CSTRAEYTQYF
>TRBJ1-6|TRBV6-5|NA|NA
TGTGCCAGCGGGGGAGAGGGAAGGGGTTCACCCCTCCACTTT
CASGGEGRGSPLHF
>TRBJ2-7|TRBV28|NA|NA
TGTGCCAGCAGGCCCCTTTCCGCCACGGCTCAAGACGAGCAGTACTTC
CASRPLSATAQDEQYF
>TRBJ1-2|TRBV7-8|NA|NA
TGTGCCAGCAGCTTAGTGGGGGTCGACTATGGCTACACCTTC
CASSLVGVDYGYTF
>TRBJ2-7|TRBV5-1|NA|once
TGCGCCAGCAGCTTGGTTCGGGCAGGAAACTACGAGCAGTACTTC
CASSLVRAGNYEQYF
>TRBJ1-5|TRBV2|NA|NA
TGTGCCAGCAGTGAAGTAGAGGTGCAACATTTT
CASSEVEVQHF
>TRBJ2-6|TRBV19|NA|NA
TGTGCCAGTAGTAAACGCGGGCCGGGACGGAGAGTCGACTCTGGGGCCAACGTCCTGACTTTC
CASSKRGPGRRVDSGANVLTF
>TRBJ1-1|TRBV2|NA|NA
TGTGCCAGCAGTGAGGGTGAGAACACTGAAGCTTTCTTT
CASSEGENTEAFF
>TRBJ2-1|TRBV19|TRBD1|NA
TGTGCCAGTAGTGAGGGACAGTTCAATGAGCAGTTCTTC
CASSEGQFNEQFF
>TRBJ2-3|TRBV3-1/TRBV3-2|NA|NA
TGTGCCAGCAGCCAAGCGGGGTCGCGGAGCACAGATACGCAGTATTTT
CASSQAGSRSTDTQYF
>TRBJ2-1|TRBV28|TRBD2|once
TGTGCCAGCAGTTTAGAGGCGGGAGGGCCCTACAATGAGCAGTTCTTC
CASSLEAGGPYNEQFF
>TRBJ2-2|TRBV27|TRBD2|NA
TGTGCCAGCAGTTTATCAGGCCTAACTAGCGGGAGGTTTCGCACCGGGGAGCTGTTTTTT
CASSLSGLTSGRFRTGELFF
>TRBJ1-2|TRBV7-2|TRBD1|NA
TGTGCCAGCAGCCTAGACTCTCTTGGACAGGGATGGGATGGCTACACCTTC
CASSLDSLGQGWDGYTF
>TRBJ2-1|TRBV10-1|TRBD2|NA
TGCGCCAGCAGCGCCTTAGCGGGGGGCGCCTACAATGAGCAGTTCTTC
CASSALAGGAYNEQFF
>TRBJ2-3|TRBV5-1|NA|NA
TGCGCCAGCAGCGTGGACAGCAACACAGATACGCAGTATTTT
CASSVDSNTDTQYF
>TRBJ1-6|TRBV12-5|NA|NA
TGTGCTAGTGGTTTGGTACTGCCAGGTCGGCTTCGGGGCTCCTATAATTCACCCCTCCACTTT
CASGLVLPGRLRGSYNSPLHF
>TRBJ2-3|TRBV7-8|NA|NA
TGTGCCAGCAGCTTAGTGGCTCAGAGCACAGATACGCAGTATTTT
CASSLVAQSTDTQYF
>TRBJ2-2|TRBV2|NA|NA
TGTGCCAGCAGTGGACCGAGACTAACCGGGGAGCTGTTTTTT
CASSGPRLTGELFF
>TRBJ1-4|TRBV6-1|TRBD1|NA
TGTGCCAGCAGTGGATCCGGGACAGGGGGAGGTGAAAAACTGTTTTTT
CASSGSGTGGGEKLFF
>TRBJ2-7|TRBV5-1|TRBD2|once
TGCGCCAGCAGCTTGAGTGGTGGCGGGGGGGATACCTACGAGCAGTACTTC
CASSLSGGGGDTYEQYF
>TRBJ1-2|TRBV10-3|TRBD1|NA
TGTGCCATCAGCGGACAAGACAGGGAGGCTTATGGCTACACCTTC
CAISGQDREAYGYTF
>TRBJ2-3|TRBV29-1|TRBD2|NA
TGCAGCGTACTAGCGGGTGCAGATACGCAGTATTTT
CSVLAGADTQYF
>TRBJ2-7|TRBV5-5|NA|few
TGTGCCAGCAGTACGACCTCAGGGGGGCACTCCTACGAGCAGTACTTC
CASSTTSGGHSYEQYF
>TRBJ2-3|TRBV5-1|TRBD2|NA
TGCGCCAGCAGCCTGGGAGGGCTAGCGGGTACAGATACGCAGTATTTT
CASSLGGLAGTDTQYF
>TRBJ1-2|TRBV18|NA|NA
TGTGCCAGCTCGATGAAGAACTATGGCTACACCTTC
CASSMKNYGYTF
>TRBJ2-1|TRBV14|NA|NA
TGTGCCAGCAGCCAAGGGCTACACTACAATGAGCAGTTCTTC
CASSQGLHYNEQFF
>TRBJ2-1|TRBV5-1|TRBD1|NA
TGCGCCAGCAGCTCAAATTCCGGGACAGGGGGGAATGAGCAGTTCTTC
CASSSNSGTGGNEQFF
>TRBJ2-5|TRBV28|TRBD2|NA
TGTGCCAGCAGACGCAGACTAGCGGGAGAACCCCAAGAGACCCAGTACTTC
CASRRRLAGEPQETQYF
>TRBJ2-3|TRBV29-1|NA|NA
TGCAGCGTTGAACCTAAAGATACGCAGTATTTT
CSVEPKDTQYF
>TRBJ2-2|TRBV30|NA|NA
TGTGCCTGCAGGGCGGGCTACACCGGGGAGCTGTTTTTT
CACRAGYTGELFF
>TRBJ1-1|TRBV9|NA|NA
TGTGCCAGCAGCGTAGGGGTGGGGCGTGAAGTGTTCTTT
CASSVGVGREVFF